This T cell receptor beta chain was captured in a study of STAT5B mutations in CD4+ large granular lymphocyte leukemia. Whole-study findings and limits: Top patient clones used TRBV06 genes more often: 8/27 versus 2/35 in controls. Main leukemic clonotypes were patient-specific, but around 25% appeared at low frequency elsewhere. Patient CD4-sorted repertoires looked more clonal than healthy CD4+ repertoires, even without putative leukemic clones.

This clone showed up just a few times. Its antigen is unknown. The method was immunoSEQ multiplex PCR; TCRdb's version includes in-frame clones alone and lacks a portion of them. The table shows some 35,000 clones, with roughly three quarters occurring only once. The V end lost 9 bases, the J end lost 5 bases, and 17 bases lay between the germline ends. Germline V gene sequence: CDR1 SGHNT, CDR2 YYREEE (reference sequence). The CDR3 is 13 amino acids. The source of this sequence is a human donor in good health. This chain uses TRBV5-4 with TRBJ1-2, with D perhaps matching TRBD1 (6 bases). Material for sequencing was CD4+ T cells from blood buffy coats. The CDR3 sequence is CATRTGTPYGYTF. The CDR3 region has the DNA TGTGCCACTCGTACCGGGACACCATATGGCTACACCTTC.